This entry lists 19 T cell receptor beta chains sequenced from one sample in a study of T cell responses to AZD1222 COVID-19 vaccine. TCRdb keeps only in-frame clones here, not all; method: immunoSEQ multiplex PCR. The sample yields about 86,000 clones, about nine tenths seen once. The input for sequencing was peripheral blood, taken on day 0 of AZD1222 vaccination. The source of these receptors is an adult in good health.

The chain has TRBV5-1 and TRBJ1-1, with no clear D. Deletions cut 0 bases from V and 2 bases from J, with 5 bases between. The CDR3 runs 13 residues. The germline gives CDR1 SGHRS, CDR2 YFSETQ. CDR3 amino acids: CASSLAENTEAFF. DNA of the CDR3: TGCGCCAGCAGCTTGGCAGAAAACACTGAAGCTTTCTTT.

CDR3 nucleotide sequence: TGCGCCAGCAGCTTGGGACAGGGAGGGGTGGACGAGCAGTACTTC. Protein sequence: CASSLGQGGVDEQYF. This sequence joins TRBV5-1 and TRBJ2-7, with D possibly called TRBD1 or TRBD2 (7 bases each). With 0 bases removed from V and 5 bases from J, the gap between germline ends came to 15 bases. Looked up from germline, CDR1 is SGHRS and CDR2 is YFSETQ. The CDR3 sequence is 15 residues long. The complete variable domain, with remaining parts taken from reference TRBV5-1 and TRBJ2-7, reads KAGVTQTPRYLIKTRGQQVTLSCSPISGHRSVSWYQQTPGQGLQFLFEYFSETQRNKGNFPGRFSGRQFSNSRSEMNVSTLELGDSALYLCASSLGQGGVDEQYFGPGTRLTVT.

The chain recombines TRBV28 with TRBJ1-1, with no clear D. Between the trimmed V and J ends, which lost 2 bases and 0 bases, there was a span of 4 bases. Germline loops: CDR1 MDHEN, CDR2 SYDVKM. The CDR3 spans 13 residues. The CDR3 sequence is CASSLELNTEAFF. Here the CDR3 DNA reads TGTGCCAGCAGTTTAGAGCTGAACACTGAAGCTTTCTTT.

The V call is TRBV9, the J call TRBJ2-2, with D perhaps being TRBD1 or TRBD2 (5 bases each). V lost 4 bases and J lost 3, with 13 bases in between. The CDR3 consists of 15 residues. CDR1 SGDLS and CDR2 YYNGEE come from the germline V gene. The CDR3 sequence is CASSPGDGDTGELFF. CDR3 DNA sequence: TGTGCCAGCAGCCCCGGGGACGGAGACACCGGGGAGCTGTTTTTT.

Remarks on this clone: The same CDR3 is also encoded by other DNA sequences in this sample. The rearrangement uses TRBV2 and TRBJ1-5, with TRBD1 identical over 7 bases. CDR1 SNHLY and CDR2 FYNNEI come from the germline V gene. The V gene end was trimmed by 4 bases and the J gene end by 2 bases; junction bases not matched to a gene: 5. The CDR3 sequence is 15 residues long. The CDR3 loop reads CASSGQGVGNQPQHF. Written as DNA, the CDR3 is TGTGCCAGCAGTGGACAGGGCGTTGGCAATCAGCCCCAGCATTTT.

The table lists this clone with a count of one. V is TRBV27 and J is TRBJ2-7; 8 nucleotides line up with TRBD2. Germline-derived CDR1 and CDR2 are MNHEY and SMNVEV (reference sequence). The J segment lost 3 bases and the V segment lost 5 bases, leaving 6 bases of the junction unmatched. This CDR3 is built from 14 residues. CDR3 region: CASSTAGDIYEQYF. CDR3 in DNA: TGTGCCAGCAGTACAGCGGGGGACATCTACGAGCAGTACTTC.

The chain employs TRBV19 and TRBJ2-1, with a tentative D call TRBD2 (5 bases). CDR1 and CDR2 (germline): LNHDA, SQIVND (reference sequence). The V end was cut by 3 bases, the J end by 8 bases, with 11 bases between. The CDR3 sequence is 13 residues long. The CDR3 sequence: CASSMATGDEQFF. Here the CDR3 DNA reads TGTGCCAGTAGTATGGCCACCGGGGATGAGCAGTTCTTC.

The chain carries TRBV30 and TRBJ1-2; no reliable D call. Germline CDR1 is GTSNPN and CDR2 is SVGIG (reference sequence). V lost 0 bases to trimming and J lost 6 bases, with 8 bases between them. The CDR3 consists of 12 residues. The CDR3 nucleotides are TGTGCCTGGAGTGTAGTGGGGAATGGCTACACCTTC. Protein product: CAWSVVGNGYTF.

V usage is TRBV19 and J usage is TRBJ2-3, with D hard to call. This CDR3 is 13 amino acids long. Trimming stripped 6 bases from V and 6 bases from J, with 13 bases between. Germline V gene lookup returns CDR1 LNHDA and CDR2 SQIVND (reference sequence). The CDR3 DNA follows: TGTGCCAGTAGGGCCCTTGGCGGCGATACGCAGTATTTT. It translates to CASRALGGDTQYF.

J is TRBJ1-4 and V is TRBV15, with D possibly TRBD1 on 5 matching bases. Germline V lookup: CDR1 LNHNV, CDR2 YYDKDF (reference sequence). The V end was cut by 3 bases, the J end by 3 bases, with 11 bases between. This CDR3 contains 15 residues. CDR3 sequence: CATSSPGGANEKLFF. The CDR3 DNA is TGTGCCACCAGCAGCCCCGGAGGGGCTAATGAAAAACTGTTTTTT.

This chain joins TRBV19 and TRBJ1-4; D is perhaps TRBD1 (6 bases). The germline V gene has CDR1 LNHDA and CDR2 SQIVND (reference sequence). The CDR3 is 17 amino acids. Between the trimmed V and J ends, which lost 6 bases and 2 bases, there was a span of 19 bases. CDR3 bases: TGTGCCAGTAGAATCCTACAGGGCCTTTTTACTAATGAAAAACTGTTTTTT. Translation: CASRILQGLFTNEKLFF.

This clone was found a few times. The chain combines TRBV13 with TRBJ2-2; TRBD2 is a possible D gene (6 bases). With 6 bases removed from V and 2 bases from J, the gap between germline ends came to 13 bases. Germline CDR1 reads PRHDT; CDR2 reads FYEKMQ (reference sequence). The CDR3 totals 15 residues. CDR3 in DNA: TGTGCCAGCAGTGCGGGGTCAATTAACACCGGGGAGCTGTTTTTT. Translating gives CASSAGSINTGELFF. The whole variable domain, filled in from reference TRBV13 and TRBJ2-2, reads AAGVIQSPRHLIKEKRETATLKCYPIPRHDTVYWYQQGPGQDPQFLISFYEKMQSDKGSIPDRFSAQQFSDYHSELNMSSLELGDSALYFCASSAGSINTGELFFGEGSRLTVL.

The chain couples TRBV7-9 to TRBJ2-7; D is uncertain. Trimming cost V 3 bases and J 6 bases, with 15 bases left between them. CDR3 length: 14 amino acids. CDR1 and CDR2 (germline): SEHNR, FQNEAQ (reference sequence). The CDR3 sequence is CASSFLLPQSEQYF. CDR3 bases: TGTGCCAGCAGCTTCCTTCTCCCCCAGTCCGAGCAGTACTTC. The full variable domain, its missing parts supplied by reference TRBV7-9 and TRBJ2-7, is DTGVSQNPRHKITKRGQNVTFRCDPISEHNRLYWYRQTLGQGPEFLTYFQNEAQLEKSRLLSDRFSAERPKGSFSTLEIQRTEQGDSAMYLCASSFLLPQSEQYFGPGTRLTVT.

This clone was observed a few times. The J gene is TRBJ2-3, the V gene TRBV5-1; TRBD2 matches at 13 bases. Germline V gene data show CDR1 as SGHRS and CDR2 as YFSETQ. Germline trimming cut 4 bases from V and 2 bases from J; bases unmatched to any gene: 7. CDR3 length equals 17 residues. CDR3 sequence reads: CASSPETSGGPTDTQYF. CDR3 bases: TGCGCCAGCAGCCCCGAGACTAGCGGGGGGCCCACAGATACGCAGTATTTT. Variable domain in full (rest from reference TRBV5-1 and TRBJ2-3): KAGVTQTPRYLIKTRGQQVTLSCSPISGHRSVSWYQQTPGQGLQFLFEYFSETQRNKGNFPGRFSGRQFSNSRSEMNVSTLELGDSALYLCASSPETSGGPTDTQYFGPGTRLTVL.

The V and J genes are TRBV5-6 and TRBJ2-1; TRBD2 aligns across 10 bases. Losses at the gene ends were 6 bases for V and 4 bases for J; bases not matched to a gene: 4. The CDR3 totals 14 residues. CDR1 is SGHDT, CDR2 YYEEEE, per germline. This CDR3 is CASTASGSYNEQFF. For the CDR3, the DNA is TGTGCCAGCACCGCTAGCGGGAGTTACAATGAGCAGTTCTTC.

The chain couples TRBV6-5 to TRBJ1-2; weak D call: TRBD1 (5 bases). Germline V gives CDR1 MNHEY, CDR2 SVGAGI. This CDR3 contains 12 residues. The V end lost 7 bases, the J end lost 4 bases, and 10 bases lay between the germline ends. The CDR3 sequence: CASTRDRYGYTF. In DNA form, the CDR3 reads TGTGCCAGCACCCGGGACCGCTATGGCTACACCTTC.

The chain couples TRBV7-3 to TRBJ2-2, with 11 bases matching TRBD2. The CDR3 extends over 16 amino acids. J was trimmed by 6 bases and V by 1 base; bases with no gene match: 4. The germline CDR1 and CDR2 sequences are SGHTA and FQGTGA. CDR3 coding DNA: TGTGCCAGCAGCTTAATGTCTAGCGGGAGGTCCGGGGAGCTGTTTTTT. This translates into CASSLMSSGRSGELFF.

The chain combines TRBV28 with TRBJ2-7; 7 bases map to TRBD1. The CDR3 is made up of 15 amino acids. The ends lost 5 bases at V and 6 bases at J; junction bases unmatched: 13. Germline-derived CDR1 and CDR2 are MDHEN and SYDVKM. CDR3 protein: CASSRPGRGPGEQYF. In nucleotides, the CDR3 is TGTGCCAGCAGTCGACCAGGAAGGGGGCCTGGCGAGCAGTACTTC.

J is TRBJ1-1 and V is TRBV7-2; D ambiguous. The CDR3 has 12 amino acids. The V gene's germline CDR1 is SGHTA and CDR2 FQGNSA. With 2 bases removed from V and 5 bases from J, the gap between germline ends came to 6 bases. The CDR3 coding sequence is TGTGCCAGCAGCTTATCGTGGACTGAAGCTTTCTTT. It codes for CASSLSWTEAFF.